This T cell receptor (beta chain) comes out of a study of CD8+ T cells in alopecia areata. Study background: The share of scalp area affected provided the severity score for treated patients.

In each case, RNA was isolated and then reverse transcribed into cDNA as the sequencing template. The repertoire was sequenced with immunoSEQ multiplex PCR; TCRdb's copy has only in-frame clones and lacks some. The sample comprises approximately 160,000 clones, 60% of which are singletons, and approximately 15% rests with the top ten. Trimming removed 4 bases at V and 6 bases at J, with 12 bases between. Germline V CDR1 and CDR2: MNHNS, SASEGT. This CDR3 spans 13 amino acids. Study findings and constraints: Just one nonresponder means the tie between baseline CD8+ expansion and response stays uncertain.

Documented treatment: oral pan-JAK inhibitor, 5-10 mg twice daily. Comment on this clone: Its antigen is currently unknown.

Sequenced here: CD4+ T cells sorted from blood, sampled at week 24, from a patient treated with tofacitinib. This chain links TRBV6-1 with TRBJ1-2; possibly TRBD1 for D (6 bases). The TCR comes from a human donor with alopecia areata. CDR3 in DNA: TGTGCCAGCAGTGCCACACAGGGAGATGGCTACACCTTC. Its translation: CASSATQGDGYTF.